The clone carrying this TCR beta chain was seen repeatedly, ten times or more. Its antigen remains unidentified. CDR1 is SGHVS, CDR2 FQNEAQ, per germline. V was clipped by 5 bases and J by 10 bases, with 15 bases between them. The CDR3 extends over 13 amino acids. The sample originates from a study of T cell repertoires in cytomegalovirus infection. Study as a whole: CMV infection together with matching HLA type was indicated by public TCR beta signatures.

MiXCR was run by TCRdb on the reads, yielding one entry per CDR3 protein. The sample contains a few hundred thousand distinct CDR3 sequences, 15% to 20% of which appear only once. Study-wide results and limits: It was HLA-C-restricted CMV-specific TCR beta clonotypes that dominated the response ex vivo.

The chain combines TRBV7-8 with TRBJ2-1; TRBD1 might be the D (6 bases). The sample consisted of PBMCs. This sequence originates from a human donor in good health (CMV status not recorded). Some clones in this sample may be carry-over from other donors' samples. As DNA, the CDR3 is TGTGCCAGCAGCCGCGGACAGAGGGGCGAGCAGTTCTTC. It yields the protein CASSRGQRGEQFF.